These 6 T cell receptor beta chains were all obtained from the same sample, sequenced in a study of T-cell memory formation after mild COVID-19. One entry per CDR3 protein results from TCRdb running MiXCR on the 5' RACE reads. The sample lists hundreds of thousands of distinct CDR3 sequences, 20% to 25% occurring once. Sequences were obtained from PBMCs or a T cell subset sorted from them (not recorded which). The receptors derive from an adult woman who had mild COVID-19 (a few samples of this study predate the infection). Cell type and time point are not known.

The V and J genes are TRBV12-3 or TRBV12-4 and TRBJ2-3, with 9 bases that match TRBD2. The CDR3 contains 16 residues. The trim removed 3 bases at V and 4 bases at J, leaving 8 bases unmatched. CDR3 DNA: TGTGCCAGCAGTTTGAGGCGGGGGGGCTATGCAGATACGCAGTATTTT. This encodes CASSLRRGGYADTQYF.

This clonotype was detected only a few times. The V gene is TRBV20-1, the J gene TRBJ1-1; D remains ambiguous. Trimming left V 7 bases short and J 1 base short, with 10 bases between. Germline V gives CDR1 DFQATT, CDR2 SNEGSKA (reference sequence). CDR3 length: 12 residues. The CDR3 DNA reads as TGCAGTGTCCGGGGAGCGAACACTGAAGCTTTCTTT. Translating it yields CSVRGANTEAFF.

This chain connects TRBV7-2 to TRBJ1-1; tentative D call: TRBD1 (6 bases). Trimming cost V 5 bases and J 8 bases, with 18 bases left between them. This CDR3 region has 14 residues. The germline CDR1 and CDR2 sequences are SGHTA and FQGNSA. In nucleotides, the CDR3 is TGTGCCAGCAGCGGGCAAACAGGGTATTTGGAAGCTTTCTTT. Translating gives CASSGQTGYLEAFF.

In its sample, this clonotype was seen a few times. The chain uses TRBV5-1 and TRBJ2-5; D is possibly TRBD1 or TRBD2 (5 bases each). Germline V CDR1 and CDR2: SGHRS, YFSETQ. The CDR3 extends over 13 amino acids. V was pared by 1 base and J by 5 bases, with 9 bases between. The CDR3 DNA is TGCGCCAGCAGCTTGAACGGGGCGGAGACCCAGTACTTC. Protein: CASSLNGAETQYF.

This clonotype was found a few times. The chain employs TRBV30 and TRBJ2-5; D remains unclear. CDR3 length: 12 amino acids. Looked up from germline, CDR1 is GTSNPN and CDR2 is SVGIG (reference sequence). V was pared by 0 bases and J by 5 bases, with 7 bases between. The CDR3, as DNA: TGTGCCTGGAGTGTAAGGATGGAGACCCAGTACTTC. It encodes CAWSVRMETQYF.

The sample holds many counts of this clonotype. The chain carries TRBV20-1 and TRBJ2-4; TRBD1 matches 7 bases. V shed 6 bases and J 7 bases; nucleotides not matched to a gene: 6. From germline, CDR1 is DFQATT and CDR2 SNEGSKA (reference sequence). CDR3 length equals 12 residues. CDR3 bases: TGCAGTGCAGAGGGGACAGCGAACATTCAGTACTTC. Translated: CSAEGTANIQYF.